Listed below are T cell receptor beta chains from one sample, sequenced in a study of CD8+CD57+ T cells in acquired aplastic anemia. TCRdb passed the reads through MiXCR, listing each CDR3 protein once. The sample holds 120,000 or so distinct CDR3 sequences, 30% to 45% seen once. Sequencing input: sorted CD4+, CD8+, or CD8+CD57+ T cells (not recorded which) from PBMCs. The receptors here all came from a human donor with aplastic anemia. CDR3s include the opening cysteine and the closing phenylalanine or tryptophan. A D gene is named only where the DNA matches it firmly. Only some rows state a clone size, as once, few, many or a class for expanded clones.

NA	TRBV10-3	TRBJ1-5	14	NA	CASSDGVPRQPQHF	TGTGCCAGCAGTGACGGGGTACCACGTCAGCCCCAGCATTTT
NA	TRBV27	TRBJ1-5	17	few	CASSLDGRTHRGQPQHF	TGTGCCAGCAGTTTAGATGGCAGGACTCATCGGGGTCAGCCCCAGCATTTT
NA	TRBV6-1	TRBJ1-3	16	few	CASSEVGLYSGNTIYF	TGTGCCAGCAGTGAAGTGGGGTTATACTCTGGAAACACCATATATTTT
TRBD1	TRBV7-9	TRBJ2-7	14	NA	CASSSGTGAYQQYF	TGTGCCAGCAGCTCCGGGACAGGGGCGTACCAGCAATACTTC
NA	TRBV19	TRBJ1-1	15	many	CASSMKEGVNTEAFF	TGTGCCAGTAGTATGAAGGAGGGGGTGAACACTGAAGCTTTCTTT
NA	TRBV5-5	TRBJ2-7	15	NA	CASSSPGHTTYEQYF	TGTGCCAGCAGCTCCCCGGGACACACCACCTACGAGCAGTACTTC
NA	TRBV3-1	TRBJ2-1	13	NA	CASSQVNYNEQFF	TGTGCCAGCAGCCAAGTTAACTACAATGAGCAGTTCTTC
NA	TRBV10-3	TRBJ2-3	13	NA	CATFNGGQDTQYF	TGTGCCACCTTCAACGGGGGGCAGGATACGCAGTATTTT
NA	TRBV7-2	TRBJ1-1	11	many	CASGGDAEAFF	TGTGCCTCCGGGGGTGACGCTGAAGCTTTCTTT
NA	TRBV29-1	TRBJ1-5	13	once	CSVRDDGNQPQHF	TGCAGCGTCAGGGACGACGGCAATCAGCCCCAGCATTTT
NA	TRBV6-1	TRBJ1-2	12	many	CASNRGGDGYTF	TGTGCCAGCAATCGTGGGGGTGATGGCTACACCTTC
NA	TRBV11-2	TRBJ2-7	15	NA	CASSLELDDSYEQYF	TGTGCCAGCAGCTTAGAACTGGACGATTCATACGAACAGTACTTC
TRBD2	TRBV19	TRBJ2-5	14	few	CASSIVGGKETQYF	TGTGCCAGTAGTATAGTGGGGGGGAAGGAGACCCAGTACTTC
TRBD1	TRBV10-1	TRBJ2-7	13	NA	CASRTDRAYEQYF	TGCGCCAGCAGAACGGACAGGGCCTACGAGCAGTACTTC
TRBD2	TRBV20-1	TRBJ2-3	16	NA	CSARASSAGGSDTQYF	TGCAGTGCTAGAGCAAGCAGCGCGGGGGGGTCAGATACGCAGTATTTT
NA	TRBV9	TRBJ2-1	13	many	CASSVGHDNEQFF	TGTGCCAGCAGCGTAGGCCACGACAATGAGCAGTTCTTC
NA	TRBV20-1	TRBJ2-5	15	many	CSASVPRSSQETQYF	TGCAGTGCTAGTGTCCCCAGGAGCAGCCAAGAGACCCAGTACTTC
NA	TRBV3-1	TRBJ1-2	12	many	CASAGGGNGYTF	TGTGCCAGCGCGGGCGGAGGGAATGGCTACACCTTC
TRBD1	TRBV6-2/TRBV6-3	TRBJ1-1	14	NA	CASSYNSGGTEAFF	TGTGCCAGCAGTTATAACTCAGGGGGAACTGAAGCTTTCTTT
NA	TRBV5-8	TRBJ2-5	15	few	CASSKMQSGQETQYF	TGTGCCAGCAGCAAAATGCAGAGCGGCCAAGAGACCCAGTACTTC
TRBD1	TRBV11-1	TRBJ2-7	18	NA	CASSLATGHEIPTYEQYF	TGTGCCAGCAGCTTAGCGACAGGGCATGAAATTCCTACCTACGAGCAGTACTTC
TRBD1	TRBV3-1	TRBJ2-3	15	many	CASTPTGVGTDTQYF	TGTGCCAGCACCCCGACAGGGGTTGGCACAGATACGCAGTATTTT
TRBD1	TRBV3-1	TRBJ2-7	16	NA	CASSQGTGGHGYEQYF	TGTGCCAGCAGCCAAGGAACAGGGGGCCACGGGTACGAGCAGTACTTC
TRBD2	TRBV11-2	TRBJ2-3	15	NA	CASSLEERGRDTQYF	TGTGCCAGCAGCTTAGAGGAGCGGGGGAGAGATACGCAGTATTTT
TRBD1	TRBV19	TRBJ1-2	16	NA	CASSPGVSGGVDGYTF	TGTGCCAGCAGCCCAGGGGTGTCAGGGGGCGTAGATGGCTACACCTTC
NA	TRBV15	TRBJ1-2	13	NA	CATSKRQNYGYTF	TGTGCCACCAGCAAGAGACAAAACTATGGCTACACCTTC
TRBD2	TRBV10-3	TRBJ2-7	14	few	CAISGSGTRYEQYF	TGTGCCATCAGCGGGAGCGGGACTCGCTACGAGCAGTACTTC